Below, 30 T cell receptor beta chains from the same sample are listed, as sequenced in a study of identical twins. MiXCR, applied by TCRdb to the 5' RACE reads, yields one record per CDR3 protein. The profile shows about 1.7 million distinct CDR3 sequences, around a third of them singletons. Sequenced sample: cord blood. The source is a newborn girl in good health.

In its sample, this clonotype was seen a few times. The chain couples TRBV20-1 to TRBJ1-6, with a weak D call TRBD1 (5 bases). The CDR3 totals 15 residues. The germline V gene encodes CDR1 DFQATT and CDR2 SNEGSKA (reference sequence). V lost 4 bases to trimming and J lost 0 bases, with 10 bases between them. CDR3 sequence reads: CSAKTESSYNSPLHF. The CDR3 nucleotides read TGCAGTGCTAAGACAGAGAGCTCCTATAATTCACCCCTCCACTTT.

This chain uses TRBV28 with TRBJ2-6; 9 bases line up with TRBD1. Germline trimming cut 1 base from V and 1 base from J; bases unmatched to any gene: 5. The CDR3 spans 18 residues. CDR1 is MDHEN, CDR2 SYDVKM, per germline. CDR3 coding DNA: TGTGCCAGCAGTTTATTCGGGACAGGGCTTTCTGGGGCCAACGTCCTGACTTTC. It codes for CASSLFGTGLSGANVLTF.

This clonotype appeared a few times. This chain connects TRBV7-6 to TRBJ2-3; D is ambiguous. Germline loops: CDR1 SGHVS, CDR2 FNYEAQ. The V and J ends lost 4 bases and 0 bases respectively, with 11 bases between them. The CDR3 consists of 15 residues. The chain's CDR3 is CASSSLVVSTDTQYF. Written as DNA, the CDR3 is TGTGCCAGCAGCTCCCTAGTAGTGAGCACAGATACGCAGTATTTT.

The rearrangement links TRBV5-1 to TRBJ1-2; D uncertain. Trimming pared 0 bases from V and 3 bases from J, leaving 9 bases between. CDR3 length: 14 residues. From germline, CDR1 is SGHRS and CDR2 YFSETQ. The CDR3 spells CASSLEGPDYGYTF. CDR3 sequence (DNA): TGCGCCAGCAGCTTGGAGGGTCCCGACTATGGCTACACCTTC.

This clonotype was seen a handful of times. This rearrangement joins TRBV5-1 to TRBJ1-1; D is perhaps TRBD1 (6 bases). V was trimmed by 4 bases and J by 8 bases, leaving 18 bases between them. The germline V gene encodes CDR1 SGHRS and CDR2 YFSETQ. The CDR3 loop spans 14 amino acids. CDR3: CASSQLFFDREAFF. The CDR3 DNA sequence: TGCGCCAGCAGCCAACTATTTTTTGACAGGGAAGCTTTCTTT.

This chain uses TRBV27 with TRBJ2-1, with TRBD1 matching 7 bases. The DNA end lines up better with TRBJ2-7; the J call may be wrong. Per the germline V gene, CDR1 is MNHEY and CDR2 is SMNVEV (reference sequence). The CDR3 covers 15 residues. In DNA, the CDR3 is TGTGCCAGCAGTTTTTACAGGGGATACTACAATGAGCAGTACTTC. Translation gives CASSFYRGYYNEQYF.

J is TRBJ2-3 and V is TRBV12-3 or TRBV12-4; D is possibly TRBD1 (5 bases). Trimming shortened V by 3 bases and J by 1 base, and 11 bases separated the two germline ends. CDR3 length: 15 amino acids. This CDR3 reads CASSFPREGTDTQYF. CDR3 DNA: TGTGCCAGCAGTTTCCCCAGGGAAGGCACAGATACGCAGTATTTT.

There are a few counts of this clonotype. The chain has TRBV7-6 and TRBJ2-1; TRBD2 matches at 10 bases. CDR1 and CDR2 (germline): SGHVS, FNYEAQ. This CDR3 spans 16 amino acids. V lost 6 bases, J lost 4 bases, and 9 bases stayed unmatched. The CDR3 loop is CASSPLTSGVYNEQFF. The DNA of the CDR3 is TGTGCCAGCAGTCCCTTAACTAGCGGGGTTTACAATGAGCAGTTCTTC.

The gene calls are TRBV20-1 and TRBJ2-1; D gene unclear. The germline gives CDR1 DFQATT, CDR2 SNEGSKA (reference sequence). The CDR3 spans 13 residues. Trimming cost V 3 bases and J 4 bases, with 10 bases left between them. CDR3 sequence reads: CSASPRPYNEQFF. Here the CDR3 DNA reads TGCAGTGCTAGCCCTCGGCCGTACAATGAGCAGTTCTTC.

This clonotype was detected a few times. CDR3 nucleotide sequence: TGTGCCAGCAGTTACTCGGATGTAACCGGGGAGCTGTTTTTT. It yields the protein CASSYSDVTGELFF. The V and J genes are TRBV6-6 and TRBJ2-2; no clear D gene. Germline values: CDR1 MNHNY, CDR2 SVGAGI (reference sequence). Between the trimmed V and J ends, which lost 0 bases and 5 bases, there was a span of 7 bases. This CDR3 has 14 amino acids.

The gene calls are TRBV20-1 and TRBJ2-7, with D tentatively TRBD1 or TRBD2 (5 bases each). Trimming shortened V by 1 base and J by 8 bases, and 18 bases separated the two germline ends. This CDR3 is built from 14 residues. CDR1 is DFQATT, CDR2 SNEGSKA, per germline (reference sequence). CDR3 in amino acids: CSARVVDLGGQQYF. CDR3 bases: TGCAGTGCTAGAGTGGTAGACCTTGGGGGACAGCAGTACTTC.

V usage is TRBV5-1 and J usage is TRBJ2-3; D uncertain. CDR1 is SGHRS, CDR2 YFSETQ, per germline. The CDR3 length is 14 residues. Trimming took 4 bases from V and 6 from J, leaving 15 bases between them. The CDR3 sequence: CASSGTPRSDTQYF. The CDR3 DNA follows: TGCGCCAGCAGCGGCACACCTAGATCCGATACGCAGTATTTT.

This clonotype was seen a handful of times. V and J are TRBV10-3 and TRBJ2-2, with D possibly being TRBD2 (5 bases). Trimming removed 6 bases from V and 3 bases from J, with 8 bases in between. Per the germline V gene, CDR1 is ENHRY and CDR2 is SYGVKD. The CDR3 has 13 residues. The DNA of the CDR3 is TGTGCCATCAGGCTAGCAGACACCGGGGAGCTGTTTTTT. As protein: CAIRLADTGELFF.

The chain couples TRBV10-2 to TRBJ1-5, with 8 nucleotides matching TRBD1. This CDR3 is 14 amino acids long. Germline CDR1 reads WSHSY; CDR2 reads SAAADI. V trimming: 6 bases; J trimming: 4 bases; junction bases outside the gene matches: 5. The CDR3 loop reads CASRLTGENQPQHF. The CDR3 coding sequence is TGCGCCAGCAGGTTGACAGGGGAGAATCAGCCCCAGCATTTT.

This chain links TRBV3-1 with TRBJ2-3, with D maybe TRBD2 (5 bases). The CDR3 totals 13 residues. CDR1 and CDR2 (germline): LGHDT, YNNKEL (reference sequence). V was shortened by 3 bases and J by 5 bases, with 9 bases between the two germline ends. CDR3 DNA: TGTGCCAGCAGCCACCTAGCAGGAGATACGCAGTATTTT. Protein product: CASSHLAGDTQYF.

Turning to this clonotype: Its ends do not fully match the called genes, so a read error is possible. The chain employs TRBV7-8 and TRBJ2-5; 11 bases are a match to TRBD2. The CDR3 contains 19 residues. The germline gives CDR1 SGHVS, CDR2 FQNEAQ. The DNA for the CDR3 is TGTGCCAGTAGCCGTGATCCTAGACTAGCGGGGCCCCTTCAAGAGACCCATTACTTC. Its translation: CASSRDPRLAGPLQETHYF.

This clonotype was detected a few times. The CDR3 DNA sequence: TGTGCCAGCAGGGACAGGGTAGGAGATACGCAGTATTTT. Protein product: CASRDRVGDTQYF. The V gene is TRBV6-5, the J gene TRBJ2-3; 8 nucleotides line up with TRBD1. The germline gives CDR1 MNHEY, CDR2 SVGAGI. This CDR3 region has 13 residues. V was clipped by 6 bases and J by 5 bases; unmatched bases: 4.

This clonotype was seen a few times. The V gene is TRBV28, the J gene TRBJ1-1; D is perhaps TRBD1 (5 bases). Looked up from germline, CDR1 is MDHEN and CDR2 is SYDVKM. Trimming left V 3 bases short and J 0 bases short, with 11 bases between. This CDR3 has 15 amino acids. CDR3 coding DNA: TGTGCCAGCAGTTTCGTGGACATCCTGAACACTGAAGCTTTCTTT. Residues: CASSFVDILNTEAFF.

This rearrangement joins TRBV27 to TRBJ2-1; 9 bases match TRBD2. CDR1 MNHEY and CDR2 SMNVEV come from the germline V gene (reference sequence). This CDR3 contains 15 residues. Trimming cost V 3 bases and J 9 bases; bases outside gene matches: 9. CDR3 in DNA: TGTGCCAGCAGTTTTGAGGTAGAGCGGGGGGCTGAGCAGTTCTTC. As protein: CASSFEVERGAEQFF.

The genes are TRBV2 and TRBJ2-1, with TRBD2 as a possible D gene (7 bases). The CDR3 runs to 13 residues. The V end lost 8 bases, the J end lost 8 bases, and 16 bases lay between the germline ends. Per the germline V gene, CDR1 is SNHLY and CDR2 is FYNNEI. In DNA form, the CDR3 reads TGTGCCAGCCTGTCTGGCGGGGGCCATGAGCAGTTCTTC. Protein sequence: CASLSGGGHEQFF.

The table lists this clonotype with a few counts. This chain links TRBV7-9 with TRBJ2-3; 10 bases agree with TRBD2. CDR3 length: 16 amino acids. With 5 bases clipped from V and 0 bases from J, the junction kept 5 bases outside the gene matches. Germline V gene data show CDR1 as SEHNR and CDR2 as FQNEAQ (reference sequence). The CDR3 sequence: CASSKAGGPSTDTQYF. The CDR3 DNA reads as TGTGCCAGCAGCAAAGCGGGGGGGCCGAGCACAGATACGCAGTATTTT.

This clonotype has at least ten counts. V and J are TRBV29-1 and TRBJ2-3; 8 bases are a match to TRBD2. Trimming cost V 4 bases and J 2 bases; bases outside gene matches: 5. Germline V lookup: CDR1 SQVTM, CDR2 ANQGSEA. CDR3 size: 14 residues. The CDR3 spells CSVVRTSYTDTQYF. In DNA form, the CDR3 reads TGCAGCGTTGTTAGGACTAGCTACACAGATACGCAGTATTTT.

This clonotype was found many times. V gene TRBV4-2 combines with J gene TRBJ2-3; D ambiguous. This CDR3 spans 15 amino acids. Trimming removed 0 bases at V and 2 bases at J, with 9 bases between. Germline-derived CDR1 and CDR2 are LGHNA and YNFKEQ. The CDR3 nucleotides read TGTGCCAGCAGCCAAGACGAACACCACACAGATACGCAGTATTTT. Its translation is CASSQDEHHTDTQYF.

This clonotype turned up a few times. J is TRBJ1-1 and V is TRBV7-9; tentative D call: TRBD1 (5 bases). Germline CDR1 and CDR2: SEHNR and FQNEAQ (reference sequence). CDR3 length equals 13 residues. Deletions cut 2 bases from V and 11 bases from J, with 15 bases between. CDR3 sequence reads: CASSLSGGPGAFF. CDR3 nucleotides: TGTGCCAGCAGCTTATCGGGGGGACCCGGGGCTTTCTTT.

This clonotype was recorded a few times. The chain couples TRBV4-2 to TRBJ1-5, with TRBD1 matching over 8 bases. The CDR3 extends over 18 amino acids. Germline-derived CDR1 and CDR2 are LGHNA and YNFKEQ. The J segment lost 0 bases and the V segment lost 3 bases, leaving 10 bases of the junction unmatched. The CDR3 is CASSQADRGVYSNQPQHF. Written as DNA, the CDR3 is TGTGCCAGCAGCCAGGCAGACAGGGGAGTATATAGCAATCAGCCCCAGCATTTT.

V gene TRBV20-1 combines with J gene TRBJ2-1; D perhaps matches TRBD1 (6 bases). Trimming stripped 5 bases from V and 0 bases from J, with 14 bases between. From germline, CDR1 is DFQATT and CDR2 SNEGSKA (reference sequence). The CDR3 is made up of 15 amino acids. The CDR3 loop reads CSAARQVSSYNEQFF. In nucleotides, the CDR3 is TGCAGTGCTGCCCGACAGGTGAGCTCCTACAATGAGCAGTTCTTC.

The V and J genes are TRBV6-1 and TRBJ2-1, with no clear D. The CDR3 is 15 amino acids. V was pared by 6 bases and J by 2 bases, with 14 bases between. The germline V gene has CDR1 MNHNS and CDR2 SASEGT. The CDR3, as DNA: TGTGCCAGCAGGACGGGTCGCCGTGCCTACAATGAGCAGTTCTTC. It encodes CASRTGRRAYNEQFF.

This clonotype was detected once. V gene TRBV4-2 combines with J gene TRBJ1-4; D is perhaps TRBD1 (6 bases). The CDR3 is 16 amino acids. V was cut by 2 bases and J by 8 bases, with 18 bases left in between. The V gene's germline CDR1 is LGHNA and CDR2 YNFKEQ. CDR3 nucleotides: TGTGCCAGCAGCCAATTAGCGACGACAGGAGAGGAAAAACTGTTTTTT. It translates to CASSQLATTGEEKLFF.

This clonotype has a handful of counts. The rearrangement joins TRBV20-1 to TRBJ2-5; either TRBD1 or TRBD2 may supply D (5 bases each). Germline V gene sequence: CDR1 DFQATT, CDR2 SNEGSKA (reference sequence). The CDR3 extends over 14 amino acids. Trimming cost V 3 bases and J 1 base, with 12 bases left between them. As DNA, the CDR3 is TGCAGTGCTAGGAGGCCTGGGGGCCAAGAGACCCAGTACTTC. Translation: CSARRPGGQETQYF.

This clonotype has a handful of counts. Germline and junction disagree at one end, which may indicate a read error. V usage is TRBV10-3 and J usage is TRBJ1-5, with D unclear. The germline gives CDR1 ENHRY, CDR2 SYGVKD. This CDR3 is 15 amino acids long. The CDR3 nucleotides read TGTGCCATCATTGAGTCGGTGGTGGGCAATCAGCCCCAGCATTTT. Amino acid sequence: CAIIESVVGNQPQHF.